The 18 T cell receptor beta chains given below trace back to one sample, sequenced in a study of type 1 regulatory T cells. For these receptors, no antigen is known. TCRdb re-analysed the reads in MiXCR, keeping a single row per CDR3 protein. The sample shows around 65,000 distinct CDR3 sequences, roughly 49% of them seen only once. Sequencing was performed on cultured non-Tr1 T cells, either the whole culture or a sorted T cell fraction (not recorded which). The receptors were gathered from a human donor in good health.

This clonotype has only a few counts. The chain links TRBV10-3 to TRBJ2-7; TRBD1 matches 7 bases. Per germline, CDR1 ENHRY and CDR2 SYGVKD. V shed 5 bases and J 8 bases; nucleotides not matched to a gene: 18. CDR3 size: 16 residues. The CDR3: CAISQQGTVGGVQQYF. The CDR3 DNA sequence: TGTGCCATCAGTCAACAGGGGACGGTGGGTGGAGTACAGCAGTACTTC.

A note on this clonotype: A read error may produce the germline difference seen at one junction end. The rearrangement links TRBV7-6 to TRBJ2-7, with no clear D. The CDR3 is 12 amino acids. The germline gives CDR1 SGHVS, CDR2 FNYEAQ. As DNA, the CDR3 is TGTGCCAGCAGCCTGACCTCCCACGAGCAGTACTTC. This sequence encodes CASSLTSHEQYF.

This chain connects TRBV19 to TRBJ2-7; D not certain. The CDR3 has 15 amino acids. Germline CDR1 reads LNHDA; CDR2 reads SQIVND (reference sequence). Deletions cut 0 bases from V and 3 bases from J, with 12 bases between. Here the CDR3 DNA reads TGTGCCAGTAGTATAGATACCACCGGGCGCTACGAGCAGTACTTC. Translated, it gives CASSIDTTGRYEQYF.

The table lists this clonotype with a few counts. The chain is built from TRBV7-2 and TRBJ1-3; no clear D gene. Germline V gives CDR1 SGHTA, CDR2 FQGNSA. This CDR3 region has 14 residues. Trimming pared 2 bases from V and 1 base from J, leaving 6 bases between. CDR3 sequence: CASSLHMSGNTIYF. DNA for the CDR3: TGTGCCAGCAGCTTACACATGTCTGGAAACACCATATATTTT.

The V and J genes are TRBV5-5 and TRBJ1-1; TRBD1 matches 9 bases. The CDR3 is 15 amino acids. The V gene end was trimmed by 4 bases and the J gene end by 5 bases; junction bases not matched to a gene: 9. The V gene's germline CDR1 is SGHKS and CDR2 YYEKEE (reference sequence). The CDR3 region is CASSTWGQGKTEAFF. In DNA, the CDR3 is TGTGCCAGCAGCACCTGGGGACAGGGAAAGACTGAAGCTTTCTTT.

CDR3 residues: CASSIDSSPRGYTF. CDR3 DNA: TGTGCCAGTAGTATAGACAGTTCTCCTCGGGGCTACACCTTC. The rearrangement uses TRBV19 and TRBJ1-2, with D unclear. The CDR3 is 14 residues long. Between the trimmed V and J ends, which lost 0 bases and 8 bases, there was a span of 13 bases. Per germline, CDR1 LNHDA and CDR2 SQIVND (reference sequence). Variable domain in full (rest from reference TRBV19 and TRBJ1-2): DGGITQSPKYLFRKEGQNVTLSCEQNLNHDAMYWYRQDPGQGLRLIYYSQIVNDFQKGDIAEGYSVSREKKESFPLTVTSAQKNPTAFYLCASSIDSSPRGYTFGSGTRLTVV.

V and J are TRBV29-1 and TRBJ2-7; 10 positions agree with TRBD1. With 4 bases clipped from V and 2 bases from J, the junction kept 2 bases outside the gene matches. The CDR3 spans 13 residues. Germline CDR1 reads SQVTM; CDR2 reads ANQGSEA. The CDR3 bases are TGCAGCGTTGGGACAGGGGGAACCTACGAGCAGTACTTC. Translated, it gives CSVGTGGTYEQYF.

Here the CDR3 DNA reads TGTGCCAGCAGTTTCAGTTGGGAGTCGGAGACCCAGTACTTC. This translates into CASSFSWESETQYF. V usage is TRBV12-3 or TRBV12-4 and J usage is TRBJ2-5; D may be TRBD2 (5 bases). Trimming cost V 3 bases and J 5 bases, with 13 bases left between them. CDR3 size: 14 residues.

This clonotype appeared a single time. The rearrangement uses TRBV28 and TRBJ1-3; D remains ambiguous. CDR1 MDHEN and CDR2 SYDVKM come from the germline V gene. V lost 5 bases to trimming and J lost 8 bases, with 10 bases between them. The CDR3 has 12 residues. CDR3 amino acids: CASSRKAYTIYF. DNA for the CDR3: TGTGCCAGCAGTCGAAAGGCGTACACCATATATTTT. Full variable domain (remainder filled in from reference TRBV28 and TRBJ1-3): DVKVTQSSRYLVKRTGEKVFLECVQDMDHENMFWYRQDPGLGLRLIYFSYDVKMKEKGDIPEGYSVSREKKERFSLILESASTNQTSMYLCASSRKAYTIYFGEGSWLTVV.

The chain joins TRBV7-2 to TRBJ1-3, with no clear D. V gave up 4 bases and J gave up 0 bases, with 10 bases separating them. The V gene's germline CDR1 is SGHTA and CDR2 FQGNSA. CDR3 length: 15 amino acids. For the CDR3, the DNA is TGTGCCAGCAGCTCGGGAGGGTCCTCTGGAAACACCATATATTTT. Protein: CASSSGGSSGNTIYF. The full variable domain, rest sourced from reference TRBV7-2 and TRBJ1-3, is GAGVSQSPSNKVTEKGKDVELRCDPISGHTALYWYRQSLGQGLEFLIYFQGNSAPDKSGLPSDRFSAERTGGSVSTLTIQRTQQEDSAVYLCASSSGGSSGNTIYFGEGSWLTVV.

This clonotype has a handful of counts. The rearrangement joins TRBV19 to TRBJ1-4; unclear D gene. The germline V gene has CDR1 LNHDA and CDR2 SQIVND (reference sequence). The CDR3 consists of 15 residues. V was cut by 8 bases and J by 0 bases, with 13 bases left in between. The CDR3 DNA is TGTGCCAGTGGGCCGGGAACCGCAACTAATGAAAAACTGTTTTTT. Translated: CASGPGTATNEKLFF.

DNA of the CDR3: TGTGCCAGCAGCTTAGAGGGGGTGGGCACTGAAGCTTTCTTT. Protein sequence: CASSLEGVGTEAFF. This rearrangement joins TRBV7-2 to TRBJ1-1, with a tentative D call TRBD1 (6 bases). Germline loops: CDR1 SGHTA, CDR2 FQGNSA. This CDR3 is 14 amino acids long. The V gene lost 1 base and the J gene lost 4 bases, with 10 bases spanning the gap.

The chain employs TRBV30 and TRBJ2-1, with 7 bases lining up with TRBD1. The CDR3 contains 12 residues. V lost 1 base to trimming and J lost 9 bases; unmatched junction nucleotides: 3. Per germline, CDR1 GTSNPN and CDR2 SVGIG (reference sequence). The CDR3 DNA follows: TGTGCCTGGAGTGGACAGGGTTTTGAGCAGTTCTTC. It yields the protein CAWSGQGFEQFF.

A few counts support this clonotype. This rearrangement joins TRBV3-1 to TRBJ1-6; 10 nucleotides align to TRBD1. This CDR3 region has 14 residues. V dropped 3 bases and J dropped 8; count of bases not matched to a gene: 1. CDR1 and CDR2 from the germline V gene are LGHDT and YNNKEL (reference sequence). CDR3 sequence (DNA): TGTGCCAGCAGCCAGGGACAGGGGTATTCACCCCTCCACTTT. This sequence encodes CASSQGQGYSPLHF.

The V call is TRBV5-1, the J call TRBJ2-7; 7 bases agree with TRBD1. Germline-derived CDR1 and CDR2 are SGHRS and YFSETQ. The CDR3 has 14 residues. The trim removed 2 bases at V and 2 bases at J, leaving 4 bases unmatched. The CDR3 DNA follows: TGCGCCAGCAGCTTATCCACAGGGGCCTACGAGCAGTACTTC. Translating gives CASSLSTGAYEQYF.

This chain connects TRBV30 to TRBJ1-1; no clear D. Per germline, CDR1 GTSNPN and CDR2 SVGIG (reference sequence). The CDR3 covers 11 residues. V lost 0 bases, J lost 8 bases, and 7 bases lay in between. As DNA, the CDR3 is TGTGCCTGGAGTGTAAACGGGGAAGCTTTCTTT. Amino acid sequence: CAWSVNGEAFF.

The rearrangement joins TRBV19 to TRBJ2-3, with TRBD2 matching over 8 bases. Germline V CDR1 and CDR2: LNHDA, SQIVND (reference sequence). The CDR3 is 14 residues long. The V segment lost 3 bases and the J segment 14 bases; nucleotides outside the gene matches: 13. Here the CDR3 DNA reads TGTGCCAGTAGTATGAAGGTAGCGGGGTCAAGATGGTATTTT. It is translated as CASSMKVAGSRWYF. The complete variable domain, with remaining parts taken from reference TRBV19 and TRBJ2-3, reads DGGITQSPKYLFRKEGQNVTLSCEQNLNHDAMYWYRQDPGQGLRLIYYSQIVNDFQKGDIAEGYSVSREKKESFPLTVTSAQKNPTAFYLCASSMKVAGSRWYFGPGTRLTVL.

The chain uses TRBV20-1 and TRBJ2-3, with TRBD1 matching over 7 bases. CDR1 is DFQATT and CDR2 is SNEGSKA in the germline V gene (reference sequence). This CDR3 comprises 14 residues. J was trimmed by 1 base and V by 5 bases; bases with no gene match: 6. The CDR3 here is CSAGWTGRTDTQYF. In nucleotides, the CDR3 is TGCAGTGCTGGTTGGACAGGACGCACAGATACGCAGTATTTT.